This record concerns one TCR beta chain sequence. This clonotype was counted ten times or more. The antigen this receptor binds is unknown. No base quality values were provided; no much bigger clone lies one nucleotide off. The sample belongs to a study of CD8 T cells in ankylosing spondylitis (dated by TCRdb to 2017 to 2019). The study in broad terms: The study set out to find disease-linked TCR variants by profiling T cell receptor beta repertoires in ankylosing spondylitis patients and healthy donors. The whole study cohort included about a hundred healthy donors and 25 ankylosing spondylitis patients. Peripheral blood was sampled, and synovial fluid was also collected from ankylosing spondylitis patients.

Sequencing took place on an Illumina HiSeq 2500. Quantitative 5'-RACE with molecular barcodes was used to prepare TCR beta libraries. For the original study's pipeline: A new computational method based on a probabilistic model of VDJ rearrangement was used to identify disease-linked TCR variants. The public reads were quality trimmed at Q25 with fastp and then assembled into clones with MiXCR by TCRdb, keeping productive beta chains. Rows are combined by CDR3 protein, so each entry shows the most common genes and DNA. The V and J calls shown here were made by TCRdb, not taken from the authors' results. This sample comprises around 100,000 distinct CDR3 sequences, around 24% of them detected only once. Around an eighth of the sample goes to the ten largest clones. Synovial fluid samples were paired with blood samples taken from the same ankylosing spondylitis patients. CDR1 and CDR2, per the germline V gene, are SGHRS and YFSETQ. Counted from cysteine to phenylalanine, this CDR3 has 15 amino acids. Only the CDR3 DNA stays, 45 bases, in frame from base 1. Trimming removed 0 bases from V and 2 bases from J, leaving 11 bases between the germline ends.

The study at large found these results: Significant enrichment of the disease-linked clones was reported in matched synovial fluid samples from ankylosing spondylitis patients. The disease-linked clones had a CD8+ phenotype and were found at relatively low frequencies in peripheral blood. A TCR beta motif made up of several highly homologous amino acid variants appeared to be characteristic of blood from ankylosing spondylitis patients. Some of the motif variants had been reported before in the synovial fluid and blood of reactive arthritis patients, a finding that suggests common disease-initiation mechanisms.

The rearranged segments are TRBV5-1 and TRBJ2-5, with the identity of the D gene unclear. Sequenced material: synovial fluid, either unsorted or a sorted T cell fraction (not recorded which). This clonotype was obtained from a male donor with ankylosing spondylitis. The bases are TGCGCCAGCAGCTTGGTACCCACAGCACAAGAGACCCAGTACTTC. Its product reads: CASSLVPTAQETQYF.